A single sample gave rise to the 25 T cell receptor beta chains below, sequenced in a study of blood T cells in healthy people across ages. Combining a sample-barcoded 5' primer with a J-beta primer mix, a second PCR ran for about 6 to 12 cycles. TCRdb re-derived calls from the 5' RACE reads in MiXCR, one entry per CDR3 protein. The table lists approximately 850,000 distinct CDR3 sequences, about 62% of them singletons. The specimen was blood. Receptors originate from a young man in good health.

V gene TRBV4-1 combines with J gene TRBJ2-4; tentatively, D is TRBD1 (5 bases). The CDR3 is 17 amino acids. The ends were cut back, 4 bases at V and 6 bases at J, with 22 bases in the middle. Germline CDR1 is MGHRA and CDR2 is YSYEKL. CDR3 nucleotide sequence: TGCGCCAGCAGCCGGGGCCAGGCTGAGAAAGGCGTAAACATTCAGTACTTC. Residues: CASSRGQAEKGVNIQYF.

The V and J genes are TRBV9 and TRBJ1-2; the D gene is possibly TRBD1 (6 bases). This CDR3 has 15 amino acids. Germline CDR1 and CDR2: SGDLS and YYNGEE. The germline V and J ends were trimmed by 3 bases and 4 bases, with 16 bases remaining between them. The CDR3 nucleotides are TGTGCCAGCAGCGCCCGACAGGTACCCTTCTATGGCTACACCTTC. This gives the protein CASSARQVPFYGYTF.

The J gene is TRBJ2-7, the V gene TRBV7-8; D is perhaps TRBD2 (5 bases). CDR3 size: 15 residues. The germline CDR1 and CDR2 sequences are SGHVS and FQNEAQ. Trimming stripped 4 bases from V and 2 bases from J, with 15 bases between. CDR3 sequence (DNA): TGTGCCAGCAGCTCGGGAAGACTGGGAACCTACGAGCAGTACTTC. This translates into CASSSGRLGTYEQYF.

The V call is TRBV20-1, the J call TRBJ2-1; 10 bases agree with TRBD2. The CDR3 runs 15 residues. V shed 5 bases, J shed 7 bases, and the junction held 11 bases outside the gene matches. The V gene's germline CDR1 is DFQATT and CDR2 SNEGSKA (reference sequence). For the CDR3, the DNA is TGCAGTGCTGGCTTACAGGCTAGCGGGAGAAATGAGCAGTTCTTC. Translating it yields CSAGLQASGRNEQFF.

The V and J genes are TRBV29-1 and TRBJ2-5; 11 bases align to TRBD1. Germline CDR1 SQVTM, CDR2 ANQGSEA. The CDR3 runs 13 residues. V gave up 1 base and J gave up 11 bases; unmatched junction bases: 6. Here the CDR3 reads CSVEGTGGYKQYF. CDR3 coding DNA: TGCAGCGTTGAAGGGACAGGGGGCTACAAGCAGTACTTC.

The chain carries TRBV15 and TRBJ1-5; D is undetermined. Germline CDR1 and CDR2: LNHNV and YYDKDF (reference sequence). CDR3 size: 14 residues. V was trimmed by 8 bases and J by 6 bases, leaving 17 bases between them. CDR3 amino acids: CATRNGDSFQPQHF. CDR3 in DNA: TGTGCCACCCGAAATGGTGATTCCTTTCAGCCCCAGCATTTT.

The chain couples TRBV11-1 to TRBJ2-7; TRBD2 matches at 10 bases. The CDR3 is made up of 15 amino acids. J gave up 3 bases and V 5 bases, and 7 bases lay outside the gene matches. The germline V gene encodes CDR1 SGHAT and CDR2 FQDESV (reference sequence). The CDR3 nucleotides read TGTGCCAGCAGCCGCCTTCCTAGCGGGGGCTACGAGCAGTACTTC. Its protein is CASSRLPSGGYEQYF.

The gene calls are TRBV6-2 or TRBV6-3 and TRBJ2-1; tentative D call: TRBD2 (5 bases). The germline V gene has CDR1 MNHEY and CDR2 SVGEGT. The germline V and J ends were trimmed by 8 bases and 5 bases, with 10 bases remaining between them. CDR3 length: 12 residues. CDR3 sequence: CASWRGNNEQFF. As DNA, the CDR3 is TGTGCCAGCTGGCGAGGGAACAATGAGCAGTTCTTC.

This clonotype has only a few counts. The chain uses TRBV20-1 and TRBJ2-7; no clear D. CDR3 length: 12 amino acids. Germline V gene sequence: CDR1 DFQATT, CDR2 SNEGSKA (reference sequence). V was shortened by 3 bases and J by 4 bases, with 10 bases between the two germline ends. The CDR3: CSARAAEYEQYF. Here the CDR3 DNA reads TGCAGTGCTAGGGCCGCGGAATACGAGCAGTACTTC.

This clonotype has only one observation. The chain is built from TRBV20-1 and TRBJ1-6, with TRBD1 matching 7 bases. V lost 3 bases, J lost 8 bases, and 13 bases stayed unmatched. Germline V CDR1 and CDR2: DFQATT, SNEGSKA (reference sequence). The CDR3 loop spans 16 amino acids. Here the CDR3 reads CSASRDSLSGDSPLHF. The CDR3 coding sequence is TGCAGTGCTAGCCGGGACAGTCTTTCGGGCGATTCACCCCTCCACTTT.

CDR3 sequence reads: CASSWPGVIGANVLTF. CDR3 DNA: TGTGCCAGCAGTTGGCCAGGGGTGATAGGGGCCAACGTCCTGACTTTC. This chain links TRBV12-3 or TRBV12-4 with TRBJ2-6; a weak D match, TRBD1 (6 bases). V lost 4 bases and J 4 bases, leaving 14 bases between the germline ends. The CDR3 is made up of 16 amino acids.

The chain combines TRBV28 with TRBJ2-3; D gene uncertain. Germline V CDR1 and CDR2: MDHEN, SYDVKM. Trimming removed 5 bases from V and 5 bases from J, with 11 bases in between. This CDR3 spans 13 amino acids. Here the CDR3 reads CASSHPVVDTQYF. DNA for the CDR3: TGTGCCAGCAGTCACCCGGTGGTAGATACGCAGTATTTT.

CDR3 DNA: TGTGCCAGCACCAGTAGGGGGGAAGGTACTGAAGCTTTCTTT. Its protein is CASTSRGEGTEAFF. The rearrangement joins TRBV2 to TRBJ1-1; tentatively, D is TRBD1 (6 bases). This CDR3 spans 14 amino acids. Per germline, CDR1 SNHLY and CDR2 FYNNEI. The V end was cut by 7 bases, the J end by 5 bases, with 17 bases between. Looking up the rest from reference TRBV2 and TRBJ1-1 gives the full variable domain: EPEVTQTPSHQVTQMGQEVILRCVPISNHLYFYWYRQILGQKVEFLVSFYNNEISEKSEIFDDQFSVERPDGSNFTLKIRSTKLEDSAMYFCASTSRGEGTEAFFGQGTRLTVV.

The chain is built from TRBV6-6 and TRBJ2-3; D is uncertain. Germline values: CDR1 MNHNY, CDR2 SVGAGI (reference sequence). V was trimmed by 1 base and J by 3 bases, leaving 11 bases between them. This CDR3 has 15 residues. The CDR3: CASSYYPDATDTQYF. The CDR3 bases are TGTGCCAGCAGTTACTACCCGGACGCGACAGATACGCAGTATTTT.

The chain links TRBV6-2 or TRBV6-3 to TRBJ2-7, with D uncertain. The CDR3 runs 12 residues. Germline values: CDR1 MNHEY, CDR2 SVGEGT. V was clipped by 6 bases and J by 4 bases, with 10 bases between them. CDR3 nucleotides: TGTGCCAGCAGCCAGGTCAGGTACGAGCAGTACTTC. It translates to CASSQVRYEQYF.

The table lists this clonotype with a few counts. The CDR3 DNA reads as TGCAGTGCTAGGAGCGCAGGTTCCTACGAGCAGTACTTC. Protein: CSARSAGSYEQYF. This sequence joins TRBV20-1 and TRBJ2-7; D not resolved. Trimming removed 3 bases from V and 1 base from J, with 10 bases in between. Germline V gene sequence: CDR1 DFQATT, CDR2 SNEGSKA (reference sequence). The CDR3 extends over 13 amino acids.

CDR3 sequence (DNA): TGTGCCAGCAGTTACCCCCCAAATGAGCAGTTCTTC. It is translated as CASSYPPNEQFF. The rearrangement links TRBV6-2 or TRBV6-3 to TRBJ2-1; D is uncertain. CDR1 is MNHEY and CDR2 is SVGEGT in the germline V gene. Trimming removed 2 bases at V and 7 bases at J, with 6 bases between. The CDR3 has 12 residues.

The sample holds a few counts of this clonotype. This sequence joins TRBV7-2 and TRBJ1-2, with D tentatively TRBD1 (6 bases). Deletions cut 5 bases from V and 6 bases from J, with 16 bases between. CDR1 is SGHTA and CDR2 is FQGNSA in the germline V gene. The CDR3 consists of 14 residues. The CDR3 sequence is CASSPRGGLHGYTF. The CDR3 bases are TGTGCCAGCAGCCCCCGCGGGGGGCTTCATGGCTACACCTTC. The variable domain in full, with the rest retrieved from reference TRBV7-2 and TRBJ1-2, is GAGVSQSPSNKVTEKGKDVELRCDPISGHTALYWYRQSLGQGLEFLIYFQGNSAPDKSGLPSDRFSAERTGGSVSTLTIQRTQQEDSAVYLCASSPRGGLHGYTFGSGTRLTVV.

V gene TRBV11-2 combines with J gene TRBJ2-1; tentatively, D is TRBD2 (5 bases). Germline values: CDR1 SGHAT, CDR2 FQNNGV. Trimming removed 1 base at V and 0 bases at J, with 13 bases between. The CDR3 is 17 amino acids. The CDR3 DNA reads as TGTGCCAGCAGCTTAGTGGCGGAGGTGAGCTCCTACAATGAGCAGTTCTTC. Translating gives CASSLVAEVSSYNEQFF.

Concerning this clonotype itself: Likely a read error: the CDR3 ends without its conserved phenylalanine or tryptophan. The chain is built from TRBV5-1 and TRBJ2-7; maybe TRBD2 (5 bases). Germline CDR1 and CDR2: SGHRS and YFSETQ. V lost 2 bases to trimming and J lost 5 bases, with 11 bases between them. The CDR3 length is 13 residues. Written as DNA, the CDR3 is TGCGCCAGCAGCTTCCTGGACGGGAACGAGCAGTACTCC. Protein sequence: CASSFLDGNEQYS.

This chain connects TRBV7-2 to TRBJ2-3; 8 nucleotides align to TRBD2. V lost 5 bases, J lost 6 bases, and 10 bases stayed unmatched. Germline CDR1 and CDR2: SGHTA and FQGNSA. This CDR3 is 15 amino acids long. The CDR3 coding sequence is TGTGCCAGCAGCCCCCTCAGCGGGGGCGGGGATACGCAGTATTTT. It translates to CASSPLSGGGDTQYF.

For the CDR3, the DNA is TGTGCCAGCAGCGTAACTAGCGGGAGTACTAACATTCAGTACTTC. This gives the protein CASSVTSGSTNIQYF. The genes are TRBV9 and TRBJ2-4, with 11 bases that match TRBD2. The V gene's germline CDR1 is SGDLS and CDR2 YYNGEE. After removal of 1 base from V and 7 bases from J, the junction contained 4 bases not matched to a gene. This CDR3 is 15 amino acids long.

This rearrangement joins TRBV5-1 to TRBJ1-1; D gene ambiguous. This CDR3 is built from 13 residues. The germline V gene has CDR1 SGHRS and CDR2 YFSETQ. Trimming cost V 0 bases and J 3 bases, with 6 bases left between them. The CDR3 sequence is CASSLARDTEAFF. The CDR3, as DNA: TGCGCCAGCAGCTTGGCCCGGGACACTGAAGCTTTCTTT.

The chain carries TRBV6-5 and TRBJ2-1; maybe TRBD2 (7 bases). CDR1 and CDR2 from the germline V gene are MNHEY and SVGAGI. The CDR3 has 16 residues. Trimming left V 6 bases short and J 8 bases short, with 23 bases between. In DNA, the CDR3 is TGTGCCAGCAGCCGCATCGGCGGGGGCCCCAGGGATGAGCAGTTCTTC. It encodes CASSRIGGGPRDEQFF.

The chain combines TRBV12-3 or TRBV12-4 with TRBJ1-4, with D possibly being TRBD1 (5 bases). Trimming shortened V by 7 bases and J by 6 bases, and 9 bases separated the two germline ends. The CDR3 is 12 residues long. In DNA form, the CDR3 reads TGTGCCAGCACTTTGGGGGATGAAAAACTGTTTTTT. Its translation: CASTLGDEKLFF.